One and the same sample provided the 15 T cell receptor beta chains below, sequenced in a study of CD8 T cells in cerebrospinal fluid in Alzheimer's disease. No DNA is given; TCRdb re-called the 10x single-cell sequencing reads and lists each CDR3 protein once. The sample spans roughly 1,400 distinct CDR3 sequences; the ten largest clones claim roughly 11%. The specimen sequenced was cerebrospinal fluid. All receptors derive from a human donor with mild cognitive impairment.

In terms of frequency, this clonotype is medium-sized. The chain is built from TRBV5-1 and TRBJ2-5. The length of the CDR3 is 13 residues. CDR1 is SGHRS and CDR2 is YFSETQ in the germline V gene. The CDR3 here is CASSSGPQETQYF.

According to its frequency, this clonotype is medium-sized. The CDR3 reads CASSVGVSGGAYNEQFF. The genes are TRBV9 and TRBJ2-1; the TRBD2 assignment by TCRdb is unverifiable without DNA. The germline V gene has CDR1 SGDLS and CDR2 YYNGEE. The CDR3 extends over 17 amino acids.

This chain joins TRBV19 and TRBJ2-6; no DNA is available, so the TRBD1 call from TCRdb remains unchecked. The CDR3 has 15 residues. Germline CDR1 and CDR2: LNHDA and SQIVND (reference sequence). CDR3 sequence: CASSIAPGSWVVLTF. The variable domain in full, with the rest retrieved from reference TRBV19 and TRBJ2-6, is DGGITQSPKYLFRKEGQNVTLSCEQNLNHDAMYWYRQDPGQGLRLIYYSQIVNDFQKGDIAEGYSVSREKKESFPLTVTSAQKNPTAFYLCASSIAPGSWVVLTFGAGSRLTVL.

This clonotype is deemed medium-sized by its frequency. The CDR3: CASSYQGSVYGYTF. The chain combines TRBV6-2 or TRBV6-3 with TRBJ1-2. Germline-derived CDR1 and CDR2 are MNHEY and SVGEGT. There are 14 residues in the CDR3.

By frequency, this clonotype registers medium-sized. J is TRBJ2-2 and V is TRBV6-5; checking the TCRdb D call of TRBD1 is not possible without DNA. The CDR3 consists of 14 residues. The germline CDR1 and CDR2 sequences are MNHEY and SVGAGI. CDR3: CASIAEGGLGELFF.

In terms of frequency, this clonotype is large. The CDR3 region is CASRRTGGDYEQYF. This sequence joins TRBV6-2 or TRBV6-3 and TRBJ2-7; the TRBD1 assignment by TCRdb is unverifiable without DNA. Germline V lookup: CDR1 MNHEY, CDR2 SVGEGT. This CDR3 is 14 amino acids long.

Frequency places this clonotype as large. The rearrangement joins TRBV11-3 to TRBJ1-2; TCRdb selects TRBD1, and the lack of DNA leaves this call unchecked. CDR3 length equals 15 residues. Germline loops: CDR1 SGHNT, CDR2 YENEEA. CDR3 region: CASSPRTGPIYGYTF.

Judged by frequency, this clonotype is medium-sized (0.01 to 0.1%). The chain uses TRBV13 and TRBJ2-1; without DNA, the TCRdb call of TRBD1 cannot be checked. Germline lookup yields CDR1 PRHDT and CDR2 FYEKMQ (reference sequence). The CDR3 spans 16 residues. The CDR3 reads CASSAYQLQGLGEQFF.

This clonotype is identified as medium-sized from frequency. This chain uses TRBV20-1 with TRBJ2-2; checking the TCRdb D call of TRBD2 is not possible without DNA. This CDR3 contains 16 residues. CDR1 and CDR2 from the germline V gene are DFQATT and SNEGSKA (reference sequence). The CDR3 region is CSARDQTSGGAGELFF.

By frequency, this clonotype registers medium-sized. The chain recombines TRBV11-2 with TRBJ2-3. Germline CDR1 reads SGHAT; CDR2 reads FQNNGV. The CDR3 contains 16 residues. The CDR3 spells CASSLGVSTSTDTQYF.

This clonotype ranks as medium-sized in terms of frequency. The chain combines TRBV19 with TRBJ2-5; the D call from TCRdb, TRBD1, cannot be confirmed without DNA. This CDR3 region has 12 residues. The germline V gene encodes CDR1 LNHDA and CDR2 SQIVND (reference sequence). CDR3 region: CASSHRGETQYF.

Considering frequency, this clonotype is large (0.1 to 1%). V gene TRBV6-5 combines with J gene TRBJ1-6. CDR1 and CDR2 from the germline V gene are MNHEY and SVGAGI. CDR3 length equals 14 residues. CDR3 amino acids: CASRQSSYNSPLHF.

This clonotype is identified as medium-sized from frequency. The chain carries TRBV7-9 and TRBJ1-4; absent DNA, TCRdb's TRBD1 call cannot be checked. This CDR3 has 12 residues. CDR1 and CDR2 from the germline V gene are SEHNR and FQNEAQ (reference sequence). CDR3 protein: CASSLGGQILFF.

Its frequency marks this clonotype as medium-sized. The chain combines TRBV12-3 or TRBV12-4 with TRBJ1-6. The CDR3 length is 13 residues. The CDR3: CATKSAGNSPLHF.

The chain has TRBV6-1 and TRBJ1-2. Germline V gene lookup returns CDR1 MNHNS and CDR2 SASEGT. This CDR3 contains 13 residues. The CDR3 loop is CASSEQINYGYTF.